The clone carrying this TCR beta chain was recorded many times. Its antigen remains unidentified. The sample originates from a study of Graves' ophthalmopathy and Graves' hyperthyroidism. V dropped 5 bases and J dropped 9 bases, with 11 bases sitting between them. The germline V gene encodes CDR1 MNHEY and CDR2 SVGEGT. This CDR3 has 13 amino acids. Findings of the study overall: Most thyroid clonotypes expanded beyond 0.001 frequency were also found in blood.

Scientists amplified the TCR beta CDR3 regions from RNA transcripts. A first-round RT-PCR used HTBI primers, followed by a second-round multiplex PCR. One entry per CDR3 protein results from TCRdb running MiXCR on the multiplex PCR reads. This table has more than 150,000 distinct CDR3 sequences, around two fifths appearing once. The sample taken for sequencing was peripheral blood. This TCR derives from a middle-aged woman with Graves' ophthalmopathy. The J gene is TRBJ1-6, the V gene TRBV6-2 or TRBV6-3; maybe TRBD1 (6 bases). CDR3 coding DNA: TGTGCCAGCAGTCTGACAGGACGTTCACCCCTCCACTTT. Residues: CASSLTGRSPLHF.